The sample holds one count of the clone carrying this T cell receptor beta chain. Antigen: not known. This entry belongs to a study of shared clonotypes between healthy human individuals. Study-level points and caveats: Across subsets, estimated richness was generally greater for naive than for memory populations.

CDR3 length: 14 residues. Trimming at V came to 6 bases and at J to 3 bases, leaving 5 bases not matched to a gene. Germline V gene sequence: CDR1 MNHNY, CDR2 SVGAGI (reference sequence). Here immunoSEQ multiplex PCR was the method, and the copy in TCRdb shows in-frame clones only, minus some. The table lists over a million clones, 75% to 80% of them singletons, with around 0.6% in the top ten. The chain links TRBV6-6 to TRBJ1-5; 7 nucleotides align to TRBD1. The sequencing sample was made of memory CD4+ T cells from PBMCs. Subset denoted: CD45RA-negative fraction. The clonotype was recovered from a young man in good health. Some clones in this sample may be carry-over from other donors' samples. The CDR3 region is CASRPGQNNQPQHF. The CDR3, as DNA: TGTGCCAGCAGACCGGGACAGAACAATCAGCCCCAGCATTTT.